This T cell receptor beta chain was identified in a study of T cell repertoires in cytomegalovirus infection. Study at large: Shared public TCR beta signatures pointed to both CMV infection and a matching HLA type. Regarding the study as a whole: HLA-C-restricted CMV clonotypes gave the most frequent clonotype in two of eight donors. Using cumulative public TCR beta family frequency, the authors identified those who carried CMV together with the relevant HLA.

This clonotype was observed many times. What it binds is unknown. TCRdb ran MiXCR on the reads and lists one entry per CDR3 protein. This sample has 400,000 to 550,000 distinct CDR3 sequences, with about 11% found just once. Sequenced input: PBMCs. This sequence originates from a human donor in good health (CMV status not recorded). Some clones in this sample may be carry-over from other donors' samples.

The CDR3 sequence: CASQSPYSMAGNTGELFF. CDR3 bases: TGCGCCAGCCAATCTCCCTACTCTATGGCAGGGAACACCGGGGAGCTGTTTTTT. This chain uses TRBV5-1 with TRBJ2-2, with unresolved D. CDR1 SGHRS and CDR2 YFSETQ come from the germline V gene. The V and J ends lost 7 bases and 1 base respectively, with 23 bases between them. This CDR3 spans 18 amino acids.